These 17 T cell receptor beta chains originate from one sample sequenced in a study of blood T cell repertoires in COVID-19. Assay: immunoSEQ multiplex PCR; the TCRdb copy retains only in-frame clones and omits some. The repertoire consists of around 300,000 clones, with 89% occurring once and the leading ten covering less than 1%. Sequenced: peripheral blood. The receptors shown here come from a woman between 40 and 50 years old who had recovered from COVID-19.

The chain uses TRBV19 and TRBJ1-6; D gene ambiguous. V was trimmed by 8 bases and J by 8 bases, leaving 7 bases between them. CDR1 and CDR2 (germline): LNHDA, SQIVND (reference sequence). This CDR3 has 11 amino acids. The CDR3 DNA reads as TGTGCCAGTGGGCTTGATTCACCCCTCCACTTT. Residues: CASGLDSPLHF.

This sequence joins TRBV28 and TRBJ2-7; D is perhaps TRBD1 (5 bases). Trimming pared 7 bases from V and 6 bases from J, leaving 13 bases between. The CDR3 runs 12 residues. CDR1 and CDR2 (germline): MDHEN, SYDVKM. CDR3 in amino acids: CASTSAQGEQYF. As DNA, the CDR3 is TGTGCCAGCACCTCTGCGCAGGGCGAGCAGTACTTC.

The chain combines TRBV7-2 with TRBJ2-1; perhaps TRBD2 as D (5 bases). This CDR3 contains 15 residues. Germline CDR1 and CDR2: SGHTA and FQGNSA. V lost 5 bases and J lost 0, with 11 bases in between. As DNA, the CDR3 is TGTGCCAGCAGCCCCGTGGGGAGCTCCTACAATGAGCAGTTCTTC. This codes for CASSPVGSSYNEQFF.

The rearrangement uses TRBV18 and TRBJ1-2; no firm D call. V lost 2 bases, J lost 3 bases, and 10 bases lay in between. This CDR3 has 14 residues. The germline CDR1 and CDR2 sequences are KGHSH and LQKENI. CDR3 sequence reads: CASSPAGAYYGYTF. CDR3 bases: TGTGCCAGCTCACCAGCGGGCGCGTACTATGGCTACACCTTC.

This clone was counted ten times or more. The DNA for the CDR3 is TGTGCCAGCAGTGACAGGAACACCGGGGAGCTGTTTTTT. Amino acids: CASSDRNTGELFF. This chain connects TRBV25-1 to TRBJ2-2, with unresolved D. The length of the CDR3 is 13 residues. Trimming stripped 3 bases from V and 1 base from J, with 3 bases between. Germline CDR1 is MGHDK and CDR2 is SYGVNS.

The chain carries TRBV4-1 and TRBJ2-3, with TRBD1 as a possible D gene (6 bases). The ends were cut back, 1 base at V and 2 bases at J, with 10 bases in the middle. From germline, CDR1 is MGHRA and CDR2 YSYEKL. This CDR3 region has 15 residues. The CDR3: CASSQAGQITDTQYF. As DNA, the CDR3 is TGCGCCAGCAGCCAAGCCGGACAGATCACAGATACGCAGTATTTT.

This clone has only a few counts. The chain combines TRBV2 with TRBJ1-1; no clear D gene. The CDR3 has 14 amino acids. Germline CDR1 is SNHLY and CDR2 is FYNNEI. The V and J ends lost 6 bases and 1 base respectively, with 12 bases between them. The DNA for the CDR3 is TGTGCCAGCAGCCCCGACGGGAAGAACACTGAAGCTTTCTTT. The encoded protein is CASSPDGKNTEAFF.

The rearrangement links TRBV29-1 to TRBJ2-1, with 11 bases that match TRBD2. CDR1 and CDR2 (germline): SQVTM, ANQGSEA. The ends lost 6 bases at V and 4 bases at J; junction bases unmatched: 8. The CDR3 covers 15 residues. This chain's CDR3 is CSVPTSGNDYNEQFF. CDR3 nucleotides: TGCAGCGTACCGACTAGCGGGAACGATTACAATGAGCAGTTCTTC.

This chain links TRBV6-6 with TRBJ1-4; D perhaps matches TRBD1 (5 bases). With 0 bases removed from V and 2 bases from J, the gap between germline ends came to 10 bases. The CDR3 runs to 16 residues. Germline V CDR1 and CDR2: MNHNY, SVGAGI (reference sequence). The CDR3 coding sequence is TGTGCCAGCAGTTACTCACTCGGGGGGACTAATGAAAAACTGTTTTTT. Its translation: CASSYSLGGTNEKLFF.

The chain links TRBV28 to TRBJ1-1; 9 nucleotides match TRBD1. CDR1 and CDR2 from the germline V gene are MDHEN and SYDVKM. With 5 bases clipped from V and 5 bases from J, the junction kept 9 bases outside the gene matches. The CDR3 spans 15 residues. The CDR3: CASSPTGGSGTEAFF. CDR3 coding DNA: TGTGCCAGCAGTCCTACAGGGGGCTCAGGAACTGAAGCTTTCTTT.

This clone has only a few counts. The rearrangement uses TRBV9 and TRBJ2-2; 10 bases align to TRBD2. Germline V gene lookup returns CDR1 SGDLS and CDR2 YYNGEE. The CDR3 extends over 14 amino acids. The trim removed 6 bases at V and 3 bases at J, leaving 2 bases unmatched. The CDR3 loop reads CASTTSGDTGELFF. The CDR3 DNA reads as TGTGCCAGCACAACTAGCGGGGACACCGGGGAGCTGTTTTTT.

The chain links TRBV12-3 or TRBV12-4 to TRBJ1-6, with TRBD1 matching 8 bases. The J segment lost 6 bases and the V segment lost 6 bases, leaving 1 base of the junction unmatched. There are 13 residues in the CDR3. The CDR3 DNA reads TGTGCCAGCAGCCAGGGGGCTAATTCACCCCTCCACTTT. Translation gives CASSQGANSPLHF.

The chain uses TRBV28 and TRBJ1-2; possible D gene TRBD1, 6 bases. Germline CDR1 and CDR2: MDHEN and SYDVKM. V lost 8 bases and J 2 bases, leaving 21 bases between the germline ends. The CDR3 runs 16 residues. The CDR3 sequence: CASRGSKQGPNYGYTF. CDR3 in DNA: TGTGCCAGCCGGGGCAGTAAACAGGGCCCGAACTATGGCTACACCTTC.

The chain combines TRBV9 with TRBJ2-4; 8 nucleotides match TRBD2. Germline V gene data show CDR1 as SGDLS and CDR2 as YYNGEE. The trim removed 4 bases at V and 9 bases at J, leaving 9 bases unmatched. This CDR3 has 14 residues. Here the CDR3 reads CASSTRSTSGIQYF. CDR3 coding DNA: TGTGCCAGCAGCACCCGGTCTACTAGCGGCATTCAGTACTTC.

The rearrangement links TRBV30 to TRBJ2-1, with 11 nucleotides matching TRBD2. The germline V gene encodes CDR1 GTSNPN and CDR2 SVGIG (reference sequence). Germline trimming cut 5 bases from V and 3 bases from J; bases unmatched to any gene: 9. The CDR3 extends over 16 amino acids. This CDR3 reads CAWSLTSGNLYNEQFF. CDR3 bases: TGTGCCTGGTCCTTGACTAGCGGGAACCTCTACAATGAGCAGTTCTTC.

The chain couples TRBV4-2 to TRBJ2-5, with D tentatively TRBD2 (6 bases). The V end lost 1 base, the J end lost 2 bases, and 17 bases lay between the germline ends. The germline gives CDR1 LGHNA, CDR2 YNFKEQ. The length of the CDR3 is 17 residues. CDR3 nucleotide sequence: TGTGCCAGCAGCCAAGGGGGGACCCCCGCGGGGCAAGAGACCCAGTACTTC. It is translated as CASSQGGTPAGQETQYF.

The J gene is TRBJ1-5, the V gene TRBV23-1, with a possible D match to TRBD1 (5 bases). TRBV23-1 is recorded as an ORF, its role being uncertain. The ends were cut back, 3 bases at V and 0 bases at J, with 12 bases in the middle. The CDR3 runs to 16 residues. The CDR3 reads CASSQTDRHSNQPQHF. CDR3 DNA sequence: TGCGCCAGCAGTCAGACCGACAGACATAGCAATCAGCCCCAGCATTTT.